This T cell receptor beta chain is drawn from a study of T cells after yellow fever vaccination. As for the study in general: SMART-Seq v4 Ultra Low Input prepared the low-cell-number fractions.

It was through 5'RACE template switching that TCR cDNA was made, with a universal primer site and UMIs added. TCRdb reprocessed the 5' RACE reads with MiXCR, giving one entry per CDR3 protein. The table has hundreds of thousands of distinct CDR3 sequences, about 12% seen once. Overall study findings and caveats: Detected again after the booster were most primary-vaccination clones, at 96% CD4 and more than 70% CD8. Researchers report a weaker secondary response that nonetheless peaked faster, day 5 versus 15.

This clonotype has more than one count but fewer than ten. Its antigen is still unknown. The source was PBMCs, collected on the day of the yellow fever booster vaccination. The source is a man under 40 who received the YFV17D yellow fever vaccine.

The CDR3 sequence is CASSLLFSYEQYF. The CDR3 DNA is TGTGCCAGCAGCTTACTATTCAGTTACGAGCAGTACTTC. J is TRBJ2-7 and V is TRBV7-2; no clear D. The V end was cut by 2 bases, the J end by 4 bases, with 9 bases between. The CDR3 contains 13 residues. Germline values: CDR1 SGHTA, CDR2 FQGNSA.